These T cell receptor beta chains were read from a single sample in a study of shared clonotypes between healthy human individuals. Measured with immunoSEQ multiplex PCR; TCRdb has only the in-frame clones, and not every one. The sample yields roughly 2.2 million clones, less than 95% seen once. Specimen: naive CD4+ T cells from PBMCs. All receptors come from a man in his late teens or twenties in good health. Some clones in this sample may be carry-over from other donors' samples. CDR3s include the opening cysteine and the closing phenylalanine or tryptophan. Fields, in order: clone size, D gene, J gene, V gene, CDR3 protein, CDR3 DNA. A D gene is named only where the DNA matches it firmly. Expanded clones are given a class, and other clones once, few, many or no size at all.

- | - | TRBJ2-7 | TRBV6-5 | CASSYADLKEQYF | TGTGCCAGCAGTTACGCGGACTTGAAGGAGCAGTACTTC
- | - | TRBJ2-7 | TRBV7-9 | CASSSAGTVYEQYF | TGTGCCAGCAGCTCGGCCGGGACGGTCTACGAGCAGTACTTC
- | - | TRBJ2-6 | TRBV5-5 | CASSTTGTGANVLTF | TGTGCCAGCAGTACGACAGGTACTGGGGCCAACGTCCTGACTTTC
- | - | TRBJ1-1 | TRBV6-6 | CASMGFSEAFF | TGTGCCAGCATGGGGTTTTCTGAAGCTTTCTTT
once | - | TRBJ2-1 | TRBV30 | CAWSVQLTGNEQFF | TGTGCCTGGAGTGTCCAGCTTACAGGCAATGAGCAGTTCTTC
- | - | TRBJ2-1 | TRBV9 | CASSVAGGISYNEQFF | TGTGCCAGCAGCGTAGCCGGAGGCATCTCCTACAATGAGCAGTTCTTC
once | - | TRBJ1-2 | TRBV2 | CASSAGLPYGYTF | TGTGCCAGCAGCGCTGGACTGCCCTATGGCTACACCTTC
- | - | TRBJ1-1 | TRBV2 | CASSEAGYEAFF | TGTGCCAGCAGTGAAGCAGGGTATGAAGCTTTCTTT
- | - | TRBJ2-3 | TRBV9 | CASSATGSDTQYF | TGTGCCAGCAGCGCAACGGGGTCAGATACGCAGTATTTT
- | - | TRBJ1-1 | TRBV28 | CASSPHYRDTEAFF | TGTGCCAGCAGTCCACACTACAGGGACACTGAAGCTTTCTTT
- | - | TRBJ2-1 | TRBV5-1 | CASSFSLNEQFF | TGCGCCAGCAGCTTTTCGTTGAATGAGCAGTTCTTC
- | - | TRBJ1-3 | TRBV5-1 | CASSLWAVENTIYF | TGCGCCAGCAGCTTGTGGGCAGTTGAAAACACCATATATTTT
- | - | TRBJ1-2 | TRBV13 | CASTDTFVRGNYGYTF | TGTGCCAGCACCGACACCTTCGTTAGGGGGAACTATGGCTACACCTTC
- | TRBD1 | TRBJ1-1 | TRBV30 | CACEPWLIGGPNTEAFF | TGTGCCTGCGAACCATGGCTAATAGGGGGCCCGAACACTGAAGCTTTCTTT
- | - | TRBJ2-7 | TRBV7-3 | CASRSGSSEQYF | TGTGCCAGCAGGTCCGGATCCAGCGAGCAGTACTTC